This T cell receptor (beta chain) was identified in a study of glioma-infiltrating T cells after dendritic cell vaccination. Study findings and constraints: Complete blood and tumor specimen sets were limited to few patients.

On this clone itself: The antigen is unknown.

Germline loops: CDR1 LGHNA, CDR2 YNFKEQ. This CDR3 spans 16 amino acids. V was trimmed by 0 bases and J by 0 bases, leaving 8 bases between them. Using immunoSEQ multiplex PCR, the repertoire was profiled, and TCRdb retains in-frame clones only, with some absent. The sample lists about 100,000 clones, approximately 81% occurring once. The input for sequencing was blood, taken before dendritic cell vaccination. The sequence derives from a human donor with glioblastoma. This chain connects TRBV4-2 to TRBJ1-4, with D hard to call. Here the CDR3 DNA reads TGTGCCAGCAGCCAAGATTCCCATGCAACTAATGAAAAACTGTTTTTT. This gives the protein CASSQDSHATNEKLFF.